The 6 T cell receptor beta chains below were found in one sample sequenced in a study of blood T cell repertoires in COVID-19. Assay: immunoSEQ multiplex PCR; the TCRdb copy retains only in-frame clones and omits some. The sample holds about 180,000 clones, roughly 81% seen once. The sequencing input was peripheral blood. The receptors derive from a woman older than 75 with COVID-19, enrolled during active disease.

CDR3 nucleotide sequence: TGTGCCATCAGTGAGGGGGAGTTCTCTGGAAACACCATATATTTT. Protein product: CAISEGEFSGNTIYF. The rearrangement links TRBV10-3 to TRBJ1-3; D is undetermined. Looked up from germline, CDR1 is ENHRY and CDR2 is SYGVKD. Trimming removed 2 bases from V and 0 bases from J, with 8 bases in between. CDR3 length: 15 amino acids.

The chain joins TRBV16 to TRBJ2-3, with 7 bases lining up with TRBD2. Germline lookup yields CDR1 KGHSY and CDR2 FQNENV. Germline trimming cut 4 bases from V and 1 base from J; bases unmatched to any gene: 5. This CDR3 comprises 15 residues. The CDR3 DNA follows: TGTGCCAGCAGCCGGGAGGGGCGGCGCACAGATACGCAGTATTTT. Amino acid sequence: CASSREGRRTDTQYF.

The chain uses TRBV5-4 and TRBJ2-2; D may be TRBD2 (6 bases). The CDR3 covers 17 residues. The V end lost 0 bases, the J end lost 2 bases, and 14 bases lay between the germline ends. The germline V gene encodes CDR1 SGHNT and CDR2 YYREEE (reference sequence). The CDR3 loop is CASSLGAGSSNTGELFF. CDR3 sequence (DNA): TGTGCCAGCAGCTTGGGGGCGGGGTCCTCAAACACCGGGGAGCTGTTTTTT.

The chain employs TRBV3-1 (or the pseudogene TRBV3-2) and TRBJ2-5; D remains ambiguous. Germline lookup yields CDR1 LGHDT and CDR2 YNNKEL (reference sequence). V lost 3 bases and J lost 0, with 14 bases in between. The CDR3 length is 16 residues. The CDR3 DNA is TGTGCCAGCAGCCAGTTTTCGAGATCGTACCAAGAGACCCAGTACTTC. This gives the protein CASSQFSRSYQETQYF.

The V gene is TRBV21-1, the J gene TRBJ2-7; the table's D call, TRBD2, was not checked against the DNA. TRBV21-1 counts as a pseudogene. The CDR3 contains 18 residues. The CDR3 sequence: CASSKTQSGGVSAYEQYF. DNA of the CDR3: TGTGCCAGCAGCAAAACACAAAGCGGGGGGGTAAGTGCCTACGAGCAGTACTTC.

This sequence joins TRBV28 and TRBJ2-5; possible D gene TRBD1, 6 bases. Germline CDR1 is MDHEN and CDR2 is SYDVKM. The CDR3 covers 15 residues. Trimming stripped 4 bases from V and 3 bases from J, with 15 bases between. CDR3 in amino acids: CASSYMTGHEETQYF. CDR3 sequence (DNA): TGTGCCAGCAGTTACATGACGGGACATGAAGAGACCCAGTACTTC.